The 30 T cell receptor beta chains reported below all come from one sample, sequenced in a study of blood T cell repertoires in COVID-19. Clones were read by immunoSEQ multiplex PCR, and TCRdb kept only the in-frame ones, dropping some. Among some 270,000 clones listed, over 80% were seen once. What was sequenced was PBMCs or T cells enriched from blood (not recorded which). The receptors were gathered from a woman under 40 with acute COVID-19.

The rearrangement joins TRBV7-9 to TRBJ1-5, with a tentative D call TRBD1 (6 bases). The CDR3 has 14 residues. The V end was cut by 7 bases, the J end by 2 bases, with 12 bases between. The V gene's germline CDR1 is SEHNR and CDR2 FQNEAQ (reference sequence). The CDR3 region is CASTIQGGNQPQHF. For the CDR3, the DNA is TGTGCCAGCACCATACAGGGCGGCAATCAGCCCCAGCATTTT.

The CDR3 sequence: CASSYSPLAGVGEQYF. For the CDR3, the DNA is TGTGCCAGCAGTTACTCCCCACTAGCGGGAGTAGGTGAGCAGTACTTC. The gene calls are TRBV6-2 or TRBV6-3 and TRBJ2-7; 11 positions match TRBD2. The germline gives CDR1 MNHEY, CDR2 SVGEGT. This CDR3 spans 16 amino acids. The trim removed 0 bases at V and 7 bases at J, leaving 8 bases unmatched.

This clone was observed a handful of times. The chain joins TRBV5-8 to TRBJ2-1, with D possibly being TRBD2 (5 bases). V lost 1 base, J lost 1 base, and 6 bases lay in between. This CDR3 region has 14 residues. Per the germline V gene, CDR1 is SGHTS and CDR2 is YDEGEE. CDR3 nucleotides: TGTGCCAGCAGCTTGCGGGGTTCCTACAATGAGCAGTTCTTC. Its protein product is CASSLRGSYNEQFF.

This clone was detected once. The CDR3 reads CASLRAGGPSYEQYF. CDR3 nucleotides: TGTGCCAGCCTCCGGGCGGGAGGACCCTCCTACGAGCAGTACTTC. The chain couples TRBV7-2 to TRBJ2-7; TRBD2 matches at 8 bases. After removal of 8 bases from V and 0 bases from J, the junction contained 9 bases not matched to a gene. The CDR3 consists of 15 residues. Germline loops: CDR1 SGHTA, CDR2 FQGNSA.

The chain employs TRBV18 and TRBJ2-3, with 8 bases lining up with TRBD2. From germline, CDR1 is KGHSH and CDR2 LQKENI. The CDR3 runs to 15 residues. V shed 2 bases, J shed 3 bases, and the junction held 4 bases outside the gene matches. This CDR3 reads CASSPASSGTDTQYF. CDR3 nucleotides: TGTGCCAGCTCACCAGCGTCTAGCGGGACAGATACGCAGTATTTT.

This chain joins TRBV7-6 and TRBJ1-1; the match to TRBD1 covers 9 bases. The CDR3 runs to 17 residues. Germline values: CDR1 SGHVS, CDR2 FNYEAQ. V lost 4 bases and J lost 1; bases outside the gene matches: 10. The DNA for the CDR3 is TGTGCCAGCAGCTCAAGACCGGGACAGGGCGAGAACACTGAAGCTTTCTTT. Residues: CASSSRPGQGENTEAFF.

The gene calls are TRBV7-9 and TRBJ1-1; no clear D. The CDR3 extends over 16 amino acids. Trimming removed 5 bases at V and 3 bases at J, with 19 bases between. CDR1 and CDR2 (germline): SEHNR, FQNEAQ (reference sequence). CDR3 coding DNA: TGTGCCAGCAGCACCTCTCATCGGGGTTTGGACACTGAAGCTTTCTTT. Its translation is CASSTSHRGLDTEAFF.

V gene TRBV27 combines with J gene TRBJ1-1; D unclear. The CDR3 sequence is 13 residues long. CDR1 and CDR2 (germline): MNHEY, SMNVEV (reference sequence). Trimming cost V 8 bases and J 1 base, with 11 bases left between them. The CDR3 DNA sequence: TGTGCCAGCCGCCCTCGAGGGAACACTGAAGCTTTCTTT. Residues: CASRPRGNTEAFF.

The J gene is TRBJ2-3, the V gene TRBV7-9; TRBD2 agrees at 12 bases. The CDR3 runs 15 residues. Germline values: CDR1 SEHNR, CDR2 FQNEAQ (reference sequence). V lost 2 bases and J lost 14; bases outside the gene matches: 11. CDR3 nucleotides: TGTGCCAGCAGCTTATCGCTGCTAGCGGGAGGGCCCCCGTATTTT. Protein: CASSLSLLAGGPPYF.

The rearrangement joins TRBV27 to TRBJ1-2, with 9 bases that match TRBD1. The CDR3 loop spans 13 amino acids. Germline V gene sequence: CDR1 MNHEY, CDR2 SMNVEV (reference sequence). Losses at the gene ends were 6 bases for V and 9 bases for J; bases not matched to a gene: 8. The CDR3 spells CASSIGTGLSYTF. Here the CDR3 DNA reads TGTGCCAGCAGCATAGGGACAGGGCTTAGCTACACCTTC.

CDR3 amino acids: CAISESATSGLGEQFF. CDR3 DNA sequence: TGTGCCATCAGTGAGTCGGCCACTAGCGGGCTTGGTGAGCAGTTCTTC. The chain couples TRBV10-3 to TRBJ2-1; TRBD2 matches 9 bases. Unmatched junction bases numbered 9, after V lost 0 bases and J lost 9 bases. The CDR3 extends over 16 amino acids. The germline V gene encodes CDR1 ENHRY and CDR2 SYGVKD.

The chain joins TRBV4-1 to TRBJ1-1, with D hard to call. The V gene lost 1 base and the J gene lost 11 bases, with 8 bases spanning the gap. CDR1 is MGHRA and CDR2 is YSYEKL in the germline V gene. The CDR3 has 11 residues. The CDR3 DNA sequence: TGCGCCAGCAGCCAAGCAGGTGTGGCTTTCTTT. Protein sequence: CASSQAGVAFF.

This clone has just one count. This chain uses TRBV10-3 with TRBJ2-3, with TRBD1 as a possible D gene (7 bases). Between the trimmed V and J ends, which lost 2 bases and 6 bases, there was a span of 24 bases. The CDR3 has 18 residues. Germline assignment: CDR1 ENHRY and CDR2 SYGVKD. In nucleotides, the CDR3 is TGTGCCATCAGTGAGCCTGACATGACAGGGCTTGGGGGGGATACGCAGTATTTT. Its protein is CAISEPDMTGLGGDTQYF.

The CDR3 loop reads CASSPPETAGNTIYF. The CDR3 DNA follows: TGTGCCAGCAGCCCTCCTGAAACTGCTGGAAACACCATATATTTT. The rearrangement links TRBV28 to TRBJ1-3; D call uncertain. This CDR3 region has 15 residues. From germline, CDR1 is MDHEN and CDR2 SYDVKM. Trimming removed 6 bases from V and 2 bases from J, with 14 bases in between. Full variable domain (outside the CDR3, taken from reference TRBV28 and TRBJ1-3): DVKVTQSSRYLVKRTGEKVFLECVQDMDHENMFWYRQDPGLGLRLIYFSYDVKMKEKGDIPEGYSVSREKKERFSLILESASTNQTSMYLCASSPPETAGNTIYFGEGSWLTVV.

V and J are TRBV4-2 and TRBJ1-2, with a possible D match to TRBD1 (5 bases). The V gene lost 5 bases and the J gene lost 1 base, with 11 bases spanning the gap. CDR3 length equals 14 residues. Germline CDR1 reads LGHNA; CDR2 reads YNFKEQ. CDR3: CASSYAGDNYGYTF. CDR3 sequence (DNA): TGTGCCAGCAGCTACGCGGGGGATAACTATGGCTACACCTTC.

The CDR3 loop is CASSVLPPGEASGANVLTF. DNA of the CDR3: TGTGCCAGCAGCGTCCTCCCTCCAGGGGAAGCGTCTGGGGCCAACGTCCTGACTTTC. The chain joins TRBV9 to TRBJ2-6, with a possible D match to TRBD1 (6 bases). V was clipped by 2 bases and J by 1 base, with 19 bases between them. This CDR3 contains 19 residues. Looked up from germline, CDR1 is SGDLS and CDR2 is YYNGEE.

There are a few counts of this clone. The V and J genes are TRBV27 and TRBJ1-5; D might be TRBD1 (6 bases). The V end lost 5 bases, the J end lost 1 base, and 18 bases lay between the germline ends. In germline, CDR1 is MNHEY, CDR2 SMNVEV (reference sequence). The CDR3 runs 17 residues. The CDR3 region is CASSPLAGVGSNQPQHF. CDR3 in DNA: TGTGCCAGCAGTCCCCTGGCAGGGGTCGGAAGCAATCAGCCCCAGCATTTT.

The V and J genes are TRBV7-9 and TRBJ2-3; D perhaps matches TRBD2 (6 bases). The CDR3 is 16 residues long. Per germline, CDR1 SEHNR and CDR2 FQNEAQ (reference sequence). The V end lost 3 bases, the J end lost 4 bases, and 17 bases lay between the germline ends. CDR3 sequence (DNA): TGTGCCAGCAGCTTGGGCGGGGTCCATGCGGCAGATACGCAGTATTTT. Protein sequence: CASSLGGVHAADTQYF.

CDR3: CASSVATSEVNEQFF. The DNA of the CDR3 is TGTGCCAGCAGCGTAGCGACTAGCGAGGTCAATGAGCAGTTCTTC. The chain has TRBV9 and TRBJ2-1, with TRBD2 matching 8 bases. Germline CDR1 and CDR2: SGDLS and YYNGEE. The CDR3 spans 15 residues. J gave up 6 bases and V 0 bases, and 5 bases lay outside the gene matches.

This chain connects TRBV4-1 to TRBJ1-5; D might be TRBD1 (5 bases). V lost 4 bases and J lost 7, with 20 bases in between. Germline V gives CDR1 MGHRA, CDR2 YSYEKL. This CDR3 is 16 amino acids long. CDR3 sequence reads: CASSLNAARDTQPQHF. The CDR3 DNA is TGCGCCAGCAGCCTCAACGCGGCCAGGGATACCCAGCCCCAGCATTTT.

The CDR3 here is CASSHRGLWFGYTF. The CDR3 DNA is TGTGCCAGCAGCCATAGGGGGTTGTGGTTTGGCTACACCTTC. The chain employs TRBV3-1 (or the pseudogene TRBV3-2) and TRBJ1-2; tentative D call: TRBD1 (6 bases). This CDR3 spans 14 amino acids. Looked up from germline, CDR1 is LGHDT and CDR2 is YNNKEL (reference sequence). Trimming removed 3 bases from V and 7 bases from J, with 15 bases in between.

V usage is TRBV28 and J usage is TRBJ1-2; 11 bases fit TRBD1. Trimming removed 6 bases from V and 7 bases from J; junction bases left unmatched: 10. This CDR3 is built from 15 residues. The V gene's germline CDR1 is MDHEN and CDR2 SYDVKM. The CDR3 nucleotides are TGTGCCAGCAGCCCCCCAGGACAGGGGGCGGTTGGCTACACCTTC. Amino acids: CASSPPGQGAVGYTF.

CDR3 sequence reads: CASRGQSPNEQFF. CDR3 nucleotide sequence: TGTGCCAGTAGAGGACAGTCCCCCAATGAGCAGTTCTTC. This chain uses TRBV19 with TRBJ2-1; possibly TRBD1 for D (6 bases). V lost 6 bases, J lost 6 bases, and 12 bases lay in between. The CDR3 has 13 residues. Germline-derived CDR1 and CDR2 are LNHDA and SQIVND (reference sequence).

The count of this clone is one. This rearrangement joins TRBV4-3 to TRBJ2-7, with TRBD1 identical over 7 bases. There are 17 residues in the CDR3. V lost 0 bases to trimming and J lost 3 bases; unmatched junction nucleotides: 11. Germline V gene data show CDR1 as LGHNA and CDR2 as YSLEER. For the CDR3, the DNA is TGCGCCAGCAGCCAAGATTCTGTTGACAGGGAAAGCTACGAGCAGTACTTC. This translates into CASSQDSVDRESYEQYF.

The chain couples TRBV28 to TRBJ1-5, with 7 bases that match TRBD1. The CDR3 totals 16 residues. V lost 6 bases, J lost 3 bases, and 11 bases stayed unmatched. Germline-derived CDR1 and CDR2 are MDHEN and SYDVKM. CDR3 nucleotide sequence: TGTGCCAGCAGGGCTGTAATGGGACAGATCAATCAGCCCCAGCATTTT. This gives the protein CASRAVMGQINQPQHF.

This chain joins TRBV5-6 and TRBJ2-3; D not certain. The CDR3 sequence is 12 residues long. V was trimmed by 2 bases and J by 4 bases, leaving 5 bases between them. The germline V gene has CDR1 SGHDT and CDR2 YYEEEE. The CDR3 sequence is CASSFGSDTQYF. CDR3 bases: TGTGCCAGCAGCTTCGGTTCAGATACGCAGTATTTT.

The chain employs TRBV12-5 and TRBJ1-1, with unresolved D. Germline lookup yields CDR1 LGHNT and CDR2 FRNRAP. Trimming removed 3 bases at V and 2 bases at J, with 7 bases between. CDR3 size: 13 residues. CDR3 in amino acids: CASGFGRNTEAFF. DNA of the CDR3: TGTGCTAGTGGTTTTGGCAGAAACACTGAAGCTTTCTTT.

The chain carries TRBV19 and TRBJ2-7; D not resolved. The germline V gene has CDR1 LNHDA and CDR2 SQIVND (reference sequence). The V and J ends lost 5 bases and 3 bases respectively, with 14 bases between them. This CDR3 region has 14 residues. The CDR3 reads CASSASSYSYEQYF. CDR3 coding DNA: TGTGCCAGTAGTGCGTCCTCTTACAGCTACGAGCAGTACTTC.

The chain is built from TRBV19 and TRBJ2-7, with TRBD2 matching over 10 bases. The germline gives CDR1 LNHDA, CDR2 SQIVND (reference sequence). The CDR3 totals 14 residues. Unmatched junction bases numbered 6, after V lost 5 bases and J lost 5 bases. The DNA of the CDR3 is TGTGCCAGTAGTTTAGCGGGAGGCTTTCACGAGCAGTACTTC. It codes for CASSLAGGFHEQYF.

This rearrangement joins TRBV19 to TRBJ2-7; D ambiguous. Trimming shortened V by 2 bases and J by 0 bases, and 11 bases separated the two germline ends. The length of the CDR3 is 15 residues. Germline V CDR1 and CDR2: LNHDA, SQIVND (reference sequence). CDR3 region: CASSIQVDSSYEQYF. The CDR3 DNA reads as TGTGCCAGTAGTATACAGGTTGATAGCTCCTACGAGCAGTACTTC.